This TCR beta chain originates from a study of T-cell reconstitution after alpha-beta-depleted transplantation in children listed by TCRdb under 2016. Describing the broader study: Using TCR repertoire profiling, the study quantitatively followed how T-cell immune reconstitution unfolded in children after TCRalphabeta/CD19-depleted allogeneic hematopoietic cell transplantation.

The library was obtained by PCR. Sequencing instrument: Illumina HiSeq 2500. Molecular barcoding was employed in the preparation of TCR libraries, with unique molecular identifiers being used to normalize TCRbeta repertoire quantification. The public reads were quality trimmed at Q25 with fastp and then assembled into clones with MiXCR by TCRdb, keeping productive beta chains. A single entry per CDR3 protein holds the most common genes and DNA from its merged rows. Recorded for this sample are more than 200,000 distinct CDR3 sequences; about 9.6% of them occurred a single time. The top ten clones comprise 5.1% of the sample. This clonotype has ten or more counts. Its specific antigen is unknown. No base-level quality is on record; no much larger clone is a single base apart. The CDR3 sequence holds 15 residues, the cysteine and phenylalanine included. The only DNA kept is the CDR3, 45 bases in frame from the first base. Trimming leaves V shorter by 4 bases and J shorter by 11 bases, with the junction holding 17 bases beyond the gene matches. The CDR1 and CDR2 encoded by the germline V gene are SGHRS and YFSETQ.

The TCR comes from a human donor who donated a stem cell graft to a child with SCID. The sequencing used PBMCs from the stem cell graft donor, collected from the stem cell graft. The chain couples TRBV5-1 to TRBJ1-1, with TRBD1 identical over 7 junction bases. The CDR3 in this case is CASSPGTLTGAGAFF. The sequenced DNA is TGCGCCAGCAGCCCCGGAACCCTTACAGGGGCTGGGGCTTTCTTT. Outside the CDR3, residues come from the reference TRBV5-1 and TRBJ1-1 proteins, so the full variable domain is: KAGVTQTPRYLIKTRGQQVTLSCSPISGHRSVSWYQQTPGQGLQFLFEYFSETQRNKGNFPGRFSGRQFSNSRSEMNVSTLELGDSALYLCASSPGTLTGAGAFFGQGTRLTVV.